This T cell receptor beta chain was obtained from a study of T cell repertoires in cytomegalovirus infection. Study-wide results and caveats: Cumulative frequency (of public TCR beta family members) identified carriers of CMV plus the relevant HLA.

As for this clonotype: What it binds is unknown.

One entry per CDR3 protein results from TCRdb running MiXCR on the reads. This sample has fewer than 85,000 distinct CDR3 sequences, with around 49% found just once. This CDR3 region has 13 residues. V dropped 6 bases and J dropped 4 bases, with 13 bases sitting between them. Germline assignment: CDR1 MNHNS and CDR2 SASEGT. The TCR sequence derives from a human donor in good health (CMV status not recorded). Some clones in this sample may be carry-over from other donors' samples. The V and J genes are TRBV6-1 and TRBJ2-7, with D perhaps TRBD1 or TRBD2 (5 bases each). This specimen was CD8+ T cells from cultured PBMCs, taken from culture after CMV antigen stimulation. CDR3 amino acids: CASRIRDGYEQYF. CDR3 coding DNA: TGTGCCAGCAGGATCAGGGACGGATACGAGCAGTACTTC.